This paragraph covers one T cell receptor (beta chain) sequence. This specimen comes from a study of CD8+CD57+ T cells in acquired aplastic anemia. Germline-derived CDR1 and CDR2 are DFQATT and SNEGSKA (reference sequence). This CDR3 has 13 amino acids. Sequencing was done on patients that had shown CD8+CD57+ cell expansion by flow cytometry. Genomic DNA, serving as template, underwent TCR beta VDJ and CDR3 profiling. TCRdb passed the reads through MiXCR, listing each CDR3 protein once. In the table there are approximately 300,000 distinct CDR3 sequences, approximately 60% of which are singletons. The TCR comes from a human donor with aplastic anemia. The J gene is TRBJ2-5, the V gene TRBV20-1; a possible D gene is TRBD1 (5 bases). Near its end, the DNA agrees better with TRBJ2-7, so the J call may be wrong. Material: sorted CD4+, CD8+, or CD8+CD57+ T cells (not recorded which) from PBMCs. In nucleotides, the CDR3 is TGCAGTGCTAGTAGCAGGGCGTCCTACGAGCAGTACTTC. It encodes CSASSRASYEQYF.